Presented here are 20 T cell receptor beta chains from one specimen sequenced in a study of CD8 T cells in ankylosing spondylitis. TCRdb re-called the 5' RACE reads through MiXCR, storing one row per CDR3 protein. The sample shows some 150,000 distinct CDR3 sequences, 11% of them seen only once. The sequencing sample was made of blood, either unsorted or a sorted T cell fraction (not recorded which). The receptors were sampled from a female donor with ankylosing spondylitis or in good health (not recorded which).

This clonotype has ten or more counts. CDR3 residues: CASSLGGSTDTQYF. CDR3 coding DNA: TGCGCCAGCAGCTTGGGTGGGAGCACAGATACGCAGTATTTT. V usage is TRBV5-1 and J usage is TRBJ2-3; unclear D gene. V was pared by 0 bases and J by 0 bases, with 5 bases between. The V gene's germline CDR1 is SGHRS and CDR2 YFSETQ. The length of the CDR3 is 14 residues.

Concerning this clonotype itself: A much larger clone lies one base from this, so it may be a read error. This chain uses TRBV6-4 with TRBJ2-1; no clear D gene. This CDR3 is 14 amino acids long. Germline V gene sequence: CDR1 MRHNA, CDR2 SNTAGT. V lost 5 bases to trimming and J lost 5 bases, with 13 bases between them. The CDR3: CASSSWSENNEQFF. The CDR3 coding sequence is TGTGCCAGCAGTAGCTGGAGTGAGAACAATGAGCAGTTCTTC.

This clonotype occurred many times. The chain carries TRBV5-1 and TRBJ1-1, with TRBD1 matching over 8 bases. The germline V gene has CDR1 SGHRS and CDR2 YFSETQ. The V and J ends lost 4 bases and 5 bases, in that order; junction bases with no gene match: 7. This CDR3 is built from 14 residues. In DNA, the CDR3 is TGCGCCAGCAGCGCCACAGGGGGAGGGACTGAAGCTTTCTTT. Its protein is CASSATGGGTEAFF.

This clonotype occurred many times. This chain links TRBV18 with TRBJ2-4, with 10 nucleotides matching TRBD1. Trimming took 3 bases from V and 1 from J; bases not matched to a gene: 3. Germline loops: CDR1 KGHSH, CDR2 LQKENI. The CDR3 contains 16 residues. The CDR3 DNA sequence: TGTGCCAGCTCACCGCCGGGACAGGGGGCCAAAAACATTCAGTACTTC. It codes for CASSPPGQGAKNIQYF.

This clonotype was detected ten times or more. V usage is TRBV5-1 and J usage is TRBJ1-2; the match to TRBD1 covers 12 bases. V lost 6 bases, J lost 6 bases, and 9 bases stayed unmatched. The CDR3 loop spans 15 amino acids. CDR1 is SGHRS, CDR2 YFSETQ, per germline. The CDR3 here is CASKPGQGASNGYTF. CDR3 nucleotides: TGCGCCAGCAAGCCGGGACAGGGGGCATCGAATGGCTACACCTTC.

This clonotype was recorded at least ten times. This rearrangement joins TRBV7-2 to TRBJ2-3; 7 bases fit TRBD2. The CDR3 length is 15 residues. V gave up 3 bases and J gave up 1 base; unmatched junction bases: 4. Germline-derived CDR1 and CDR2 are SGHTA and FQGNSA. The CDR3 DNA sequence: TGTGCCAGCAGCTTTTCTAGCGGCCGCACAGATACGCAGTATTTT. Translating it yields CASSFSSGRTDTQYF.

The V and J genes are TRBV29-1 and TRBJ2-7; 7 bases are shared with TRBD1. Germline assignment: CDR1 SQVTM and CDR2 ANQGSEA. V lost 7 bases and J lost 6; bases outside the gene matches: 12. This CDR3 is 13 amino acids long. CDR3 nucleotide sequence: TGCAGCGCCCTGACAGGGAGTGGTTTCGAGCAGTACTTC. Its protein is CSALTGSGFEQYF.

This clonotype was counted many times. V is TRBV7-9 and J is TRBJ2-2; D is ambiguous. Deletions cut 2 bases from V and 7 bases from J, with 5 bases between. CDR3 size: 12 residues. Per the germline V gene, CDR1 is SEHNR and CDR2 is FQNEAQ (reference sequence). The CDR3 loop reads CASSLSNGELFF. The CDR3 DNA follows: TGTGCCAGCAGCTTATCCAACGGGGAGCTGTTTTTT.

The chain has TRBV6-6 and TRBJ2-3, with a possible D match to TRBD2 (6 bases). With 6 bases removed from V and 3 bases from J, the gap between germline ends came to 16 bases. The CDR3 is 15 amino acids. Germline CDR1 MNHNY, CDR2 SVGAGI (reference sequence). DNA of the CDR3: TGTGCCAGCAGCCCCCGGAGGGTAGGAACAGATACGCAGTATTTT. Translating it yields CASSPRRVGTDTQYF.

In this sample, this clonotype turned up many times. The CDR3, as DNA: TGCGCCAGCAGCTTGGGATACGGGGTCGGTGAGCAGTTCTTC. Its protein product is CASSLGYGVGEQFF. The gene calls are TRBV5-1 and TRBJ2-1; D may be TRBD2 (5 bases). Trimming shortened V by 0 bases and J by 9 bases, and 13 bases separated the two germline ends. The CDR3 loop spans 14 amino acids. Germline-derived CDR1 and CDR2 are SGHRS and YFSETQ.

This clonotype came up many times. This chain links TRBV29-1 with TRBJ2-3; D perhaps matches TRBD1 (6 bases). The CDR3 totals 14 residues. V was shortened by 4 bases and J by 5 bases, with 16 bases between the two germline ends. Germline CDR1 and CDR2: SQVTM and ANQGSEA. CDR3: CSVVSYRAGDTQYF. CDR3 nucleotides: TGCAGCGTTGTCTCCTACAGGGCGGGAGATACGCAGTATTTT.

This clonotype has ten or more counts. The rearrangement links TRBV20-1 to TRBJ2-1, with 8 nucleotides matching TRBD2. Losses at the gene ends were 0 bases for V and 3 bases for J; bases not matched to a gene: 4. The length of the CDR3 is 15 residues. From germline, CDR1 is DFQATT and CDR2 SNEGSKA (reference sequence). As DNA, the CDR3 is TGCAGTGCTAGAGATCTCGCGGGGGGCTACAATGAGCAGTTCTTC. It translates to CSARDLAGGYNEQFF.

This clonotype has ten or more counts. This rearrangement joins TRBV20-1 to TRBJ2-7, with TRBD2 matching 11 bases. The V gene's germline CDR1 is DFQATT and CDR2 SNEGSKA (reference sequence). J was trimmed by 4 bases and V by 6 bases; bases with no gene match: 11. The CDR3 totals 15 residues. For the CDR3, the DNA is TGCAGTGCCCTTCCTACTAGCGGGAGTAGGTACGAGCAGTACTTC. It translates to CSALPTSGSRYEQYF.

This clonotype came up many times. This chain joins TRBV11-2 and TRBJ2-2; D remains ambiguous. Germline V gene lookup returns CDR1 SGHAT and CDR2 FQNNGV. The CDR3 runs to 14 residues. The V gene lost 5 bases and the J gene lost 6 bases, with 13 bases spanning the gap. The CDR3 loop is CASSTSGVAGELFF. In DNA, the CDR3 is TGTGCCAGCAGCACAAGTGGGGTAGCCGGGGAGCTGTTTTTT.

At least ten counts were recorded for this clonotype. CDR3 sequence (DNA): TGCAGCGTTGAAGCGACAGGCACCTGGGGGGCCAACGTCCTGACTTTC. Its protein product is CSVEATGTWGANVLTF. The chain is built from TRBV29-1 and TRBJ2-6; tentatively, D is TRBD1 (6 bases). CDR3 length equals 16 residues. CDR1 and CDR2 (germline): SQVTM, ANQGSEA. Between the trimmed V and J ends, which lost 1 base and 4 bases, there was a span of 14 bases. The full variable domain, with the rest looked up from reference TRBV29-1 and TRBJ2-6, is SAVISQKPSRDICQRGTSLTIQCQVDSQVTMMFWYRQQPGQSLTLIATANQGSEATYESGFVIDKFPISRPNLTFSTLTVSNMSPEDSSIYLCSVEATGTWGANVLTFGAGSRLTVL.

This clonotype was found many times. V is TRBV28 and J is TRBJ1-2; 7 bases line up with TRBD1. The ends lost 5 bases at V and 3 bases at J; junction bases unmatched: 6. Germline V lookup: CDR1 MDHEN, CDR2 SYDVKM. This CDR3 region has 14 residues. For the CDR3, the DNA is TGTGCCAGCAGTCCGGGACAGCTTTACTATGGCTACACCTTC. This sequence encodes CASSPGQLYYGYTF.

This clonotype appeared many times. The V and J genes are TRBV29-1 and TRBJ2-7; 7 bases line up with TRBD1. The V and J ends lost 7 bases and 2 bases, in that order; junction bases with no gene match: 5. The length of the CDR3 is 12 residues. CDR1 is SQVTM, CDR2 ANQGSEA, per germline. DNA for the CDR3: TGCAGCGGACGGACAGGAACCTACGAGCAGTACTTC. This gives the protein CSGRTGTYEQYF.

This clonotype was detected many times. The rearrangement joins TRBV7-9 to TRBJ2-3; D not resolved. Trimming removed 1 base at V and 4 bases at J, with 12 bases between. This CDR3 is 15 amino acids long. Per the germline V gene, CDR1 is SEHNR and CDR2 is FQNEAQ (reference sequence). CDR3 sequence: CASSLVTPSADTQYF. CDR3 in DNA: TGTGCCAGCAGCTTAGTTACCCCCTCGGCAGATACGCAGTATTTT.

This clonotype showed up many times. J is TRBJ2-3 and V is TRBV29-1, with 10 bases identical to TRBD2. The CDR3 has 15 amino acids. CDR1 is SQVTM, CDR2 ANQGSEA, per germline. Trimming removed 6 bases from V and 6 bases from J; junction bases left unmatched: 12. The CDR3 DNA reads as TGCAGCGTGAGTGGAGCGGGGGGGGTTTTGGATACGCAGTATTTT. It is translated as CSVSGAGGVLDTQYF.

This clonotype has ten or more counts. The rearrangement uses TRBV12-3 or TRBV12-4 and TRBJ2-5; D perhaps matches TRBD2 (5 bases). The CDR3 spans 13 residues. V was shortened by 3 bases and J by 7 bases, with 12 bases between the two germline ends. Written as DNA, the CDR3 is TGTGCCAGCAGTTTCGGCCCAGAGGGGACCCAGTACTTC. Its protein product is CASSFGPEGTQYF.